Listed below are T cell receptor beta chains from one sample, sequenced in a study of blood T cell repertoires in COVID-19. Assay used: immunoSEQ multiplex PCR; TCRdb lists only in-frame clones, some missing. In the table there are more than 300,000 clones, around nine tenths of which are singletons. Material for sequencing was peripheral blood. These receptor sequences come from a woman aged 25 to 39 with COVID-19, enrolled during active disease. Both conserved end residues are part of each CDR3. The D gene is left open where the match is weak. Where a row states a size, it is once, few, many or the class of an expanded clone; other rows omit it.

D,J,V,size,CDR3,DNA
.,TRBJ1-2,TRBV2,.,CAGSGQLFYGYTF,TGTGCCGGCAGTGGACAGCTTTTCTATGGCTACACCTTC
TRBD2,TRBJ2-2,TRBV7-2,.,CASSGSGGAVTGELFF,TGTGCCAGCAGCGGTAGCGGGGGGGCGGTCACCGGGGAGCTGTTTTTT
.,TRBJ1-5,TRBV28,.,CASRLNSPNQPQHF,TGTGCCAGCAGGCTAAACTCACCGAATCAGCCCCAGCATTTT
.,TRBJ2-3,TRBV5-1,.,CASSTSLLGADTQYF,TGCGCCAGCAGCACTAGCCTCCTAGGCGCAGATACGCAGTATTTT
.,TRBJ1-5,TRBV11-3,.,CASSLDGSQGQPQHF,TGTGCCAGCAGCTTAGATGGCTCTCAGGGGCAGCCCCAGCATTTT
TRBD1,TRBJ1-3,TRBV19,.,CASSSQGNPGNTIYF,TGTGCCAGTAGCTCACAGGGGAACCCTGGAAACACCATATATTTT
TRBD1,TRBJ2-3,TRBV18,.,CASSPRQGTTSTDTQYF,TGTGCCAGCTCACCTCGACAGGGTACGACTAGCACAGATACGCAGTATTTT
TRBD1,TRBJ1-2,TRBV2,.,CASSRDSLNYGYTF,TGTGCCAGCAGTCGGGACAGCTTAAACTATGGCTACACCTTC
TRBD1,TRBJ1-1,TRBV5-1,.,CASSLGDRGFTEAFF,TGCGCCAGCAGCTTGGGGGACAGGGGTTTCACTGAAGCTTTCTTT
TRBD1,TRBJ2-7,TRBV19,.,CASSIFQGASYEQYF,TGTGCCAGTAGTATTTTCCAGGGGGCCTCCTACGAGCAGTACTTC
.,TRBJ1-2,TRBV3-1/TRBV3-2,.,CASSLDREPDYGYTF,TGTGCCAGCAGCCTTGATCGGGAGCCAGATTATGGCTACACCTTC
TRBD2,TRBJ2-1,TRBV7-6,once,CASSTLGLAGGLEQFF,TGTGCCAGCAGCACCCTCGGACTAGCGGGGGGACTTGAGCAGTTCTTC
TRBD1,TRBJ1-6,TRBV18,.,CASSPDRVVGTPLHF,TGTGCCAGCTCACCCGACAGGGTCGTTGGGACACCCCTCCACTTT
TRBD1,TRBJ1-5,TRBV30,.,CAWSLRQGQPQHF,TGTGCCTGGAGTCTGAGACAGGGTCAGCCCCAGCATTTT
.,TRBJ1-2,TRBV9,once,CASSVGRGNYGYTF,TGTGCCAGCAGCGTAGGAAGGGGAAACTATGGCTACACCTTC
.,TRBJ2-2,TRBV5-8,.,CASSLAQPGELFF,TGTGCCAGCAGCTTGGCACAGCCCGGGGAGCTGTTTTTT
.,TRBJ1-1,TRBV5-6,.,CASSFGGTEAFF,TGTGCCAGCAGCTTCGGTGGCACTGAAGCTTTCTTT
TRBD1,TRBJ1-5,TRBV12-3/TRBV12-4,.,CASSWGTDQPQHF,TGTGCCAGCAGCTGGGGGACAGACCAGCCCCAGCATTTT
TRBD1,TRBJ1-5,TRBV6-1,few,CASSETGEHSNQPQHF,TGTGCCAGCAGTGAAACAGGGGAACATAGCAATCAGCCCCAGCATTTT
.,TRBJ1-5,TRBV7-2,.,CASSAWTDQPQHF,TGTGCCAGCAGCGCCTGGACAGATCAGCCCCAGCATTTT
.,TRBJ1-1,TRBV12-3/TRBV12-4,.,CASSPRGTEAFF,TGTGCCAGCAGCCCTCGGGGGACTGAAGCTTTCTTT
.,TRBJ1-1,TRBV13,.,CASSAGMNTEAFF,TGTGCCAGCAGCGCGGGGATGAACACTGAAGCTTTCTTT
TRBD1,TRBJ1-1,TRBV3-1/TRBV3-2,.,CASSQLGTGTNEAFF,TGTGCCAGCAGCCAACTCGGGACAGGGACTAATGAAGCTTTCTTT
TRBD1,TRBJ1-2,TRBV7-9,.,CASSLTDRVYGYTF,TGTGCCAGCAGCCTTACCGACAGGGTCTATGGCTACACCTTC
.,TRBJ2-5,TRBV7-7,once,CASSLGLEETQYF,TGTGCCAGCAGCTTAGGTCTAGAAGAGACCCAGTACTTC
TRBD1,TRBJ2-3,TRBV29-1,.,CSVATVKGAADTQYF,TGCAGCGTTGCGACTGTAAAGGGGGCCGCAGATACGCAGTATTTT
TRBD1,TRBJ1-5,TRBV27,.,CASSARMIGTGRNQPQHF,TGTGCCAGCAGTGCTAGAATGATAGGGACAGGTCGCAATCAGCCCCAGCATTTT
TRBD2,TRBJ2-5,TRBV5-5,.,CASSVLAGQETQYF,TGTGCCAGCAGCGTCCTAGCGGGGCAAGAGACCCAGTACTTC
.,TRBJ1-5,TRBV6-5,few,CASSYSSCLGQKF,TGTGCCAGCAGTTACTCATCCTGCCTAGGACAGAAATTT
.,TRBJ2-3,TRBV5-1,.,CASSRKSYRTDTDTQYF,TGCGCCAGCAGCCGAAAAAGTTACCGGACAGACACAGATACGCAGTATTTT
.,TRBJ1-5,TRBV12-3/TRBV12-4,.,CASSFTENQPQHF,TGTGCCAGCAGTTTCACGGAGAATCAGCCCCAGCATTTT
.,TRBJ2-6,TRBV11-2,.,CASSSNLFSSGANVLTF,TGTGCCAGCAGCTCCAACCTGTTCAGCTCTGGGGCCAACGTCCTGACTTTC
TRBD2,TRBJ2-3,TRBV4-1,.,CASSQGLAGYTDTQYF,TGCGCCAGCAGCCAAGGACTAGCGGGATACACAGATACGCAGTATTTT
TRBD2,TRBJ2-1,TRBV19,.,CASSSLAGGPNEQFF,TGTGCCAGTAGTAGTCTAGCGGGGGGGCCTAATGAGCAGTTCTTC
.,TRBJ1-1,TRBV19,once,CASSRGLTEAFF,TGTGCCAGTAGTAGGGGGCTCACTGAAGCTTTCTTT
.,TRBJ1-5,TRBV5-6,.,CASSLRGSTSNQPQHF,TGTGCCAGCAGCTTGCGAGGGAGTACGAGCAATCAGCCCCAGCATTTT
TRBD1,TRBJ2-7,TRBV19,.,CASSIGAGGVYEQYF,TGTGCCAGTAGTATAGGGGCAGGGGGAGTCTACGAGCAGTACTTC
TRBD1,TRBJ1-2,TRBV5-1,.,CASSWVGTANYGYTF,TGCGCCAGCAGCTGGGTCGGGACAGCTAACTATGGCTACACCTTC
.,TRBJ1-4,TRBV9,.,CASSASGEKLFF,TGTGCCAGCAGCGCGAGCGGTGAAAAACTGTTTTTT
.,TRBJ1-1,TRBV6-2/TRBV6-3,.,CASSRPGDTEAFF,TGTGCCAGCAGTCGTCCCGGGGACACTGAAGCTTTCTTT
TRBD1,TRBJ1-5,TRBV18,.,CASSPQVTGQGGRQPQHF,TGTGCCAGCTCACCACAAGTTACGGGACAGGGAGGGCGGCAGCCCCAGCATTTT
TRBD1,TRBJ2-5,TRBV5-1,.,CASTPGQGVRETQYF,TGCGCCAGCACCCCGGGACAGGGGGTTCGAGAGACCCAGTACTTC